One TCR beta chain is described in this entry. The data are from a study of technical replicates of blood from a handful of donors. The repertoire was sequenced with immunoSEQ multiplex PCR; TCRdb's copy has only in-frame clones and lacks some. The sample contains roughly 60,000 clones, roughly 89% of which appear only once. The CDR3 is made up of 17 amino acids. The germline gives CDR1 SGHDN, CDR2 FVKESK. The V gene end was trimmed by 4 bases and the J gene end by 0 bases; junction bases not matched to a gene: 5. The chain links TRBV14 to TRBJ2-3; 12 bases align to TRBD2. Sequencing was done on a sample of PBMCs. The clonotype was recovered from a human donor in good health. Some clones in this sample may be carry-over from other donors' samples. In nucleotides, the CDR3 is TGTGCCAGCAGCCGTAGGACTAGCGGGATTAGCACAGATACGCAGTATTTT. This translates into CASSRRTSGISTDTQYF.